These 10 T cell receptor beta chains share one sample of origin, sequenced in a study of shared clonotypes between healthy human individuals. Only in-frame clones appear in the TCRdb table, and some are missing; sequencing was by immunoSEQ multiplex PCR. The table has roughly 2,500,000 clones, approximately 94% seen once. Sequenced: naive CD4+ T cells from PBMCs. The sample's subset: CD45RA+ positively selected. These receptors were taken from a man aged 18 to 35 in good health. Some clones in this sample may be carry-over from other donors' samples.

The gene calls are TRBV4-2 and TRBJ2-7; 7 bases are a match to TRBD2. The CDR3 runs to 16 residues. Germline CDR1 and CDR2: LGHNA and YNFKEQ. V lost 0 bases and J lost 3; bases outside the gene matches: 8. The CDR3 reads CASSQEGGALFYEQYF. CDR3 coding DNA: TGTGCCAGCAGCCAAGAGGGAGGGGCATTATTCTACGAGCAGTACTTC.

The genes are TRBV9 and TRBJ2-1, with D hard to call. In germline, CDR1 is SGDLS, CDR2 YYNGEE. Trimming removed 3 bases at V and 0 bases at J, with 13 bases between. The length of the CDR3 is 16 residues. CDR3 in amino acids: CASSAMGLSSYNEQFF. As DNA, the CDR3 is TGTGCCAGCAGCGCCATGGGCCTCAGCTCCTACAATGAGCAGTTCTTC.

This clone appeared a few times. This chain links TRBV29-1 with TRBJ1-1; maybe TRBD1 (5 bases). Germline-derived CDR1 and CDR2 are SQVTM and ANQGSEA. The CDR3 is 14 residues long. Trimming left V 4 bases short and J 4 bases short, with 16 bases between. CDR3: CSVGGKGMITEAFF. CDR3 bases: TGCAGCGTTGGAGGAAAGGGGATGATCACTGAAGCTTTCTTT.

As concerns this clone: The sample contains more than one DNA sequence encoding this CDR3. The genes are TRBV28 and TRBJ1-2; D is ambiguous. Germline CDR1 and CDR2: MDHEN and SYDVKM. Trimming took off 5 bases at V and 8 bases at J, with 24 bases between the two ends. The CDR3 has 16 amino acids. The chain's CDR3 is CASSIPNRGLGLGYTF. CDR3 coding DNA: TGTGCCAGCAGTATCCCTAACAGAGGGCTTGGGTTGGGCTACACCTTC.

The chain combines TRBV28 with TRBJ2-1; D possibly matches TRBD1 or TRBD2 (5 bases each). This CDR3 contains 15 residues. In germline, CDR1 is MDHEN, CDR2 SYDVKM. Trimming took off 7 bases at V and 4 bases at J, with 17 bases between the two ends. The CDR3 protein is CASKGAGGGYNEQFF. Written as DNA, the CDR3 is TGTGCCAGCAAAGGGGCGGGTGGGGGTTACAATGAGCAGTTCTTC.

This clone was counted a few times. The rearrangement links TRBV13 to TRBJ1-5; D possibly corresponds to TRBD1 (5 bases). V gave up 5 bases and J gave up 7 bases, with 9 bases separating them. The germline gives CDR1 PRHDT, CDR2 FYEKMQ (reference sequence). The CDR3 has 12 residues. Here the CDR3 reads CASSRGGQPQHF. The CDR3 bases are TGTGCCAGCAGCCGGGGCGGACAGCCCCAGCATTTT.

Comments on this clone: The same CDR3 is also encoded by other DNA sequences in this sample. J is TRBJ1-4 and V is TRBV7-9, with D unresolved. CDR3 length: 14 amino acids. The germline V gene encodes CDR1 SEHNR and CDR2 FQNEAQ (reference sequence). Trimming shortened V by 1 base and J by 0 bases, and 3 bases separated the two germline ends. CDR3 sequence reads: CASSLGATNEKLFF. CDR3 in DNA: TGTGCCAGCAGCTTAGGGGCAACTAATGAAAAACTGTTTTTT.

CDR3 DNA: TGTGCCAGCAGCTTGGCCACAGGGATCACTGAAGCTTTCTTT. It translates to CASSLATGITEAFF. The chain carries TRBV5-4 and TRBJ1-1; tentative D call: TRBD1 (6 bases). Trimming removed 0 bases at V and 4 bases at J, with 10 bases between. CDR3 size: 14 residues. Germline V lookup: CDR1 SGHNT, CDR2 YYREEE (reference sequence).

The chain has TRBV27 and TRBJ2-1; 8 nucleotides match TRBD2. CDR1 MNHEY and CDR2 SMNVEV come from the germline V gene (reference sequence). V gave up 3 bases and J gave up 1 base; unmatched junction bases: 14. This CDR3 has 19 residues. The DNA for the CDR3 is TGTGCCAGCAGTTTCTCAAAGGCGCTTCGGGGGGGTTCCTACAATGAGCAGTTCTTC. Amino acids: CASSFSKALRGGSYNEQFF.

V usage is TRBV6-1 and J usage is TRBJ1-1; no definite D call. V shed 6 bases and J shed 3 bases, with 11 bases lying between them. There are 13 residues in the CDR3. Germline CDR1 is MNHNS and CDR2 is SASEGT. The CDR3 DNA is TGTGCCAGCAGCTACAATGCGGACACTGAAGCTTTCTTT. It is translated as CASSYNADTEAFF.